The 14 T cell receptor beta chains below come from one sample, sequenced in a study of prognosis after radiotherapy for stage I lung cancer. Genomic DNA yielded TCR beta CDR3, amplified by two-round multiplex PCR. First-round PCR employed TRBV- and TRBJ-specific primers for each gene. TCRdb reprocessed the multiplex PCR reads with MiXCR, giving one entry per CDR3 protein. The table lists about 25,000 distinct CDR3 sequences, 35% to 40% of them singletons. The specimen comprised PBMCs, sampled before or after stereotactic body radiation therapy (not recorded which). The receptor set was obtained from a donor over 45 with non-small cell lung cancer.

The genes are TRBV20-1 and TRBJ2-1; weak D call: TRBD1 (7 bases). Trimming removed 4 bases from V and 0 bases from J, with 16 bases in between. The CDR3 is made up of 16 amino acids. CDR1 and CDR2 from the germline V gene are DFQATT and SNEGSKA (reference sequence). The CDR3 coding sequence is TGCAGTGCTACAAAAGGAGGGACAGTCTCCTACAATGAGCAGTTCTTC. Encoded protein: CSATKGGTVSYNEQFF.

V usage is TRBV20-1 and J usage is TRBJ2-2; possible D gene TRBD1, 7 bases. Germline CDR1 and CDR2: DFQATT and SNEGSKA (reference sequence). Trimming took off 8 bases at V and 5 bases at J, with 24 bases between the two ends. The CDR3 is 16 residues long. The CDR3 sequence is CSSPDPIRGATGELFF. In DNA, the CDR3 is TGCAGTTCCCCCGACCCGATCAGGGGGGCGACCGGGGAGCTGTTTTTT.

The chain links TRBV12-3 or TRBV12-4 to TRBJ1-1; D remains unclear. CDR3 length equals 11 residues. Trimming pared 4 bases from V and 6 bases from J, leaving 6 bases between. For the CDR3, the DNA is TGTGCCAGCAGTTCTTCCCCTGAAGCTTTCTTT. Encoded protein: CASSSSPEAFF.

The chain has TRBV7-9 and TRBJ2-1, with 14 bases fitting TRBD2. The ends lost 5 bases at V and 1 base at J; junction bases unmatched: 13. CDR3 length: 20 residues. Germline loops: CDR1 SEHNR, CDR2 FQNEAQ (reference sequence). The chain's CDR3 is CASSTTGTSGRWGSYNEQFF. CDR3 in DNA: TGTGCCAGCAGCACAACCGGGACTAGCGGGAGATGGGGGTCCTACAATGAGCAGTTCTTC.

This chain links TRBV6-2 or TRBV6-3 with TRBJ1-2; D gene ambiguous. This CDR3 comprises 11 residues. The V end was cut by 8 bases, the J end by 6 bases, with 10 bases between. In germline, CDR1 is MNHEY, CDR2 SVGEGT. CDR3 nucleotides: TGTGCCAGCGGGAAGAGCCATGGCTACACCTTC. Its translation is CASGKSHGYTF.

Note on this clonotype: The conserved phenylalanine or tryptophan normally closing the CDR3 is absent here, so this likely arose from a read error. The CDR3 region has the DNA TGTGCCAGCATCCTAGGACAGGAGTACAATGAGCAGTTCCTC. Translation gives CASILGQEYNEQFL. The rearrangement links TRBV7-3 to TRBJ2-1, with 7 positions matching TRBD1. Per the germline V gene, CDR1 is SGHTA and CDR2 is FQGTGA. The trim removed 7 bases at V and 4 bases at J, leaving 7 bases unmatched. CDR3 length equals 14 residues.

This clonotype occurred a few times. The CDR3 bases are TGTGCCAGCAGTTACGGCCTCGGTCGAGACACTGAAGCTTTCTTT. Translating gives CASSYGLGRDTEAFF. The rearrangement joins TRBV6-2 or TRBV6-3 to TRBJ1-1; no reliable D call. CDR3 length: 15 amino acids. Germline-derived CDR1 and CDR2 are MNHEY and SVGEGT. Trimming pared 2 bases from V and 3 bases from J, leaving 13 bases between.

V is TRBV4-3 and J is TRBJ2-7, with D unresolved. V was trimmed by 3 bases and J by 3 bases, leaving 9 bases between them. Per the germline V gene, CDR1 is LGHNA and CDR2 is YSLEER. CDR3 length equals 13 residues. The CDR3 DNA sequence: TGCGCCAGCAGCCAGGTAAACAGCTACGAGCAGTACTTC. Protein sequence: CASSQVNSYEQYF.

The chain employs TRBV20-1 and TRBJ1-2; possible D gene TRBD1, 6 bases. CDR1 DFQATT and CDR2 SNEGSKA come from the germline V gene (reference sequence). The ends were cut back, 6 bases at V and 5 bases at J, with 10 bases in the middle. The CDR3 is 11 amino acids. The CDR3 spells CSAERGYGYTF. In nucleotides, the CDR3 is TGCAGTGCCGAAAGGGGGTATGGCTACACCTTC.

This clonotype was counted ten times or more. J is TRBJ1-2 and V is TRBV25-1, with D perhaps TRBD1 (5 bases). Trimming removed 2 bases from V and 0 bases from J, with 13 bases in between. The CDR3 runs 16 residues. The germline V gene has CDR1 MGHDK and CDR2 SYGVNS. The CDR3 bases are TGTGCCAGCAGTGAAGCAGGGATAACCTCTAACTATGGCTACACCTTC. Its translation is CASSEAGITSNYGYTF.

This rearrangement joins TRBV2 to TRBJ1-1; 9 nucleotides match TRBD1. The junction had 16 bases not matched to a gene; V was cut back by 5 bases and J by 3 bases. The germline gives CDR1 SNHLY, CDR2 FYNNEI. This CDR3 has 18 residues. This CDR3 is CASSQSLGQGKGYTEAFF. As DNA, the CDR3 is TGTGCCAGCAGTCAGTCCTTAGGACAGGGGAAGGGGTACACTGAAGCTTTCTTT.

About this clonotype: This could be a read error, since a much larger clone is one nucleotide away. CDR3: CSVKGVAAPDTQYF. In nucleotides, the CDR3 is TGCAGCGTCAAGGGGGTTGCTGCCCCAGATACGCAGTATTTT. This chain joins TRBV29-1 and TRBJ2-3, with D possibly matching TRBD1 (6 bases). With 6 bases removed from V and 4 bases from J, the gap between germline ends came to 17 bases. The CDR3 sequence is 14 residues long. Germline V gives CDR1 SQVTM, CDR2 ANQGSEA.

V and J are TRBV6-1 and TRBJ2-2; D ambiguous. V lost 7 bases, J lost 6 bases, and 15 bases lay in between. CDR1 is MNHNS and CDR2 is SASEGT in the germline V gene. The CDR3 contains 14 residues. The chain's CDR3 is CASKENFHPGELFF. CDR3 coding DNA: TGTGCCAGCAAAGAAAATTTTCATCCCGGGGAGCTGTTTTTT.

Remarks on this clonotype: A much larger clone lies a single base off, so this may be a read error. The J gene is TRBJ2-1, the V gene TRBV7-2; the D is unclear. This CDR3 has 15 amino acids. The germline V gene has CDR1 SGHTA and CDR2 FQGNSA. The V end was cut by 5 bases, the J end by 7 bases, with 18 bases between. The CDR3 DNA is TGTGCCAGCAGCGCTTACCGGTCCGCTGGGAATGAGCAGTTCTTC. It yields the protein CASSAYRSAGNEQFF.